The clone carrying this T cell receptor beta chain was observed a few times. Its cognate antigen is unknown. TCRdb reprocessed the RT-PCR reads with MiXCR, giving one entry per CDR3 protein. The sample includes about 780,000 distinct CDR3 sequences, about 18% seen only once; the top ten take approximately 10%. The CDR3 runs 16 residues. V was pared by 0 bases and J by 5 bases, with 7 bases of the junction left unmatched. From germline, CDR1 is SGHDN and CDR2 FVKESK. These data originate in a study of response to subunit inactivated influenza vaccine. General observations from the study: Authors suggested each seasonal flu vaccination may recruit only limited numbers of new T cells.

The sample was PBMCs from blood, taken 5 days after vaccination. The V gene is TRBV14, the J gene TRBJ2-5; 9 bases are a match to TRBD1. This TCR was recovered from a man in his forties or fifties who received an inactivated influenza vaccine. The CDR3 bases are TGTGCCAGCAGCCAAGAGCCCTGGACAGGGGATGAGACCCAGTACTTC. Translated: CASSQEPWTGDETQYF.